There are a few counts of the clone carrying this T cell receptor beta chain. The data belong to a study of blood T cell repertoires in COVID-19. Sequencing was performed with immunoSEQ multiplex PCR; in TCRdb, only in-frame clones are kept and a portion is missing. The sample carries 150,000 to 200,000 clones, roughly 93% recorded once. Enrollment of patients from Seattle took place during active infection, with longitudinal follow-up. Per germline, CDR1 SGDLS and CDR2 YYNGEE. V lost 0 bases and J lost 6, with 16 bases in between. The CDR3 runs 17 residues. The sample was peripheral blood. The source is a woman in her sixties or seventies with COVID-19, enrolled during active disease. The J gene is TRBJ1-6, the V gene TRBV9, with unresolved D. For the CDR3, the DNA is TGTGCCAGCAGCGTAGGGGCAGGATCCATGGGTAATTCACCCCTCCACTTT. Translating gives CASSVGAGSMGNSPLHF.